Sequencing of this T cell receptor beta chain was carried out in a study of cytomegalovirus exposure and HLA in healthy donors. Trimming took 7 bases from V and 6 from J; bases not matched to a gene: 9. Germline V gives CDR1 WSHSY, CDR2 SAAADI. The CDR3 is made up of 14 amino acids. Primers: 60 Vbeta forward and 13 Jbeta reverse. The assay was immunoSEQ multiplex PCR, and TCRdb's table has in-frame clones only and misses some. The sample holds roughly 160,000 clones, approximately 82% seen once. A remark on this clone: The same CDR3 can be traced to other DNA sequences in this sample.

The sequenced material came from PBMCs. The gene calls are TRBV10-2 and TRBJ2-3, with 8 bases that match TRBD2. The clonotype comes from a woman aged 40 to 55 in good health and CMV-seropositive. The CDR3 sequence is CASKAGGGGDTQYF. CDR3 bases: TGCGCCAGCAAGGCGGGAGGAGGGGGGGATACGCAGTATTTT.